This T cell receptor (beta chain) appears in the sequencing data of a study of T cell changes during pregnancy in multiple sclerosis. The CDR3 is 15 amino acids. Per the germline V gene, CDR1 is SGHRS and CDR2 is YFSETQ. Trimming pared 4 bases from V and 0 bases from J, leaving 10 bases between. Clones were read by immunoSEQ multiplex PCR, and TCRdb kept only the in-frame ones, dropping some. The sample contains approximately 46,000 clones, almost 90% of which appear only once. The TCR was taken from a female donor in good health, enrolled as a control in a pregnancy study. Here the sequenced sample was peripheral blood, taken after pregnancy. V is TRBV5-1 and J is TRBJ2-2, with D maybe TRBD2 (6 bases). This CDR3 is CASSAGTPNTGELFF. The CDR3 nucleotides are TGCGCCAGCAGCGCCGGGACTCCGAACACCGGGGAGCTGTTTTTT. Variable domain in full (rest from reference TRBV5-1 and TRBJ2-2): KAGVTQTPRYLIKTRGQQVTLSCSPISGHRSVSWYQQTPGQGLQFLFEYFSETQRNKGNFPGRFSGRQFSNSRSEMNVSTLELGDSALYLCASSAGTPNTGELFFGEGSRLTVL.